This T cell receptor beta chain is from a study of blood T cell repertoires in COVID-19. Study context: Both acute and convalescent COVID-19 samples were obtained from the United States, Italy and Spain. Sources were T cells, B-cell-depleted T cells, or PBMCs; the material itself was cDNA or gDNA.

Original handling: For nucleated cells, counts were estimated from reference gene primer amplification. Using immunoSEQ multiplex PCR, the repertoire was profiled, and TCRdb retains in-frame clones only, with some absent. That table supplies the V and J calls and clone size; D and trimming were determined from the DNA. The sample has approximately 100,000 clones; approximately 82% are singletons. Germline-derived CDR1 and CDR2 are SGDLS and YYNGEE. The CDR3 is 17 residues long. With 4 bases removed from V and 6 bases from J, the gap between germline ends came to 24 bases. The sequencing input was peripheral blood. The source of this sequence is a man aged 65 to 85 with acute or convalescent COVID-19. The chain has TRBV9 and TRBJ2-3, with D possibly TRBD1 on 5 matching bases. The CDR3 spells CASSTPRAPPPSDTQYF. CDR3 coding DNA: TGTGCCAGCAGCACGCCCAGGGCACCACCCCCAAGCGATACGCAGTATTTT. The entire variable domain, with the rest obtained from reference TRBV9 and TRBJ2-3, is as follows: DSGVTQTPKHLITATGQRVTLRCSPRSGDLSVYWYQQSLDQGLQFLIQYYNGEERAKGNILERFSAQQFPDLHSELNLSSLELGDSALYFCASSTPRAPPPSDTQYFGPGTRLTVL.